This T cell receptor (beta chain) was observed in a study of T cells after yellow fever vaccination. V dropped 6 bases and J dropped 1; count of bases not matched to a gene: 7. This CDR3 has 16 residues. CDR1 and CDR2 (germline): MNHNS, SASEGT. TCRdb reprocessed the 5' RACE reads via MiXCR and lists one record per CDR3 protein. Here the sample spans around 530,000 distinct CDR3 sequences, about 15% being singletons. The sequencing used PBMCs, collected less than 6 days after the first yellow fever vaccination. The source of this sequence is a man aged 18 to 30 who received the YFV17D yellow fever vaccine. This chain uses TRBV6-1 with TRBJ2-2, with 8 bases fitting TRBD2. CDR3 DNA: TGTGCCAGCAGCACCGGGAGGGCCTGGAACACCGGGGAGCTGTTTTTT. Its protein product is CASSTGRAWNTGELFF.